In its sample, the clone carrying this TCR beta chain was seen once. Its specificity is unknown. CD8 memory comprised CD45RO+ plus CCR7-negative CD45RA+ TemRA cells. These data originate in a study of shared clonotypes between healthy human individuals. Profiling relied on immunoSEQ multiplex PCR, and the TCRdb table lists in-frame clones only, not all of them. The table records hundreds of thousands of clones, 87% of them present only once. CDR1 is MNHNS, CDR2 SASEGT, per germline. Between the trimmed V and J ends, which lost 4 bases and 4 bases, there was a span of 13 bases. The CDR3 covers 14 residues. Study-level findings and limits: Clonotypes not shared had lower generation probabilities than those common to all four donors. Of the naive CD4 clonotypes, around 5% were shared across a handful of donors.

This receptor was identified in a man aged 18 to 29 in good health. Sequencing input: memory CD8+ T cells sorted from blood. Documented subset: CD45RO+ cells pooled with CCR7-negative TemRA cells. The V call is TRBV6-1, the J call TRBJ1-2; no reliable D call. CDR3 loop: CASSGRTEFYGYTF. The CDR3 DNA reads TGTGCCAGCAGTGGCCGCACCGAATTCTATGGCTACACCTTC.